The 2 T cell receptor beta chains given below trace back to one sample, sequenced in a study of T cell responses to AZD1222 COVID-19 vaccine. TCRdb's copy holds only in-frame clones and misses some; the assay was immunoSEQ multiplex PCR. The sample includes 100,000 to 130,000 clones, 92% of them seen just once. The sample in question was peripheral blood, obtained 28 days after the second AZD1222 dose. All receptors come from an adult who received the AZD1222 COVID-19 vaccine.

V is TRBV3-1 (or the pseudogene TRBV3-2) and J is TRBJ2-7, with D possibly being TRBD2 (7 bases). Germline loops: CDR1 LGHDT, CDR2 YNNKEL (reference sequence). CDR3 length: 13 residues. Trimming left V 2 bases short and J 5 bases short, with 10 bases between. This chain's CDR3 is CASSQRGGNEQYF. The DNA for the CDR3 is TGTGCCAGCAGCCAAAGGGGGGGGAACGAGCAGTACTTC.

The chain uses TRBV5-5 and TRBJ1-4, with a weak D call TRBD1 (6 bases). CDR3 length equals 16 residues. Trimming removed 0 bases from V and 0 bases from J, with 9 bases in between. In germline, CDR1 is SGHKS, CDR2 YYEKEE (reference sequence). The CDR3 nucleotides are TGTGCCAGCAGCTTGGAAGGGGGTGCAACTAATGAAAAACTGTTTTTT. Its protein is CASSLEGGATNEKLFF.